The rows below give T cell receptor beta chains drawn from one sample of a study of identifying expanded T cells in peripheral blood. Only in-frame clones appear in the TCRdb table, and some are missing; sequencing was by immunoSEQ multiplex PCR. The table shows 100,000 or so clones, with around nine tenths occurring only once. Sequencing input: blood. These receptor sequences come from a person between 18 and 69 years old in good health. CDR3s include the opening cysteine and the closing phenylalanine or tryptophan. The D gene is left open where the match is weak. Clone sizes are given selectively: once, few, many, or a class where the clone is expanded.

clone size: .
D gene: .
V gene: TRBV6-5
J gene: TRBJ1-1
CDR3 protein: CASSFDRRAEAFF
CDR3 DNA: TGTGCCAGCAGCTTTGACAGAAGGGCTGAAGCTTTCTTT

clone size: .
D gene: .
V gene: TRBV19
J gene: TRBJ2-6
CDR3 protein: CASSTPGLTGANVLTF
CDR3 DNA: TGTGCCAGTAGTACCCCCGGGCTAACTGGGGCCAACGTCCTGACTTTC

clone size: .
D gene: TRBD1
V gene: TRBV19
J gene: TRBJ2-7
CDR3 protein: CASSETTGDYEQYF
CDR3 DNA: TGTGCCAGTAGCGAGACGACAGGGGACTACGAGCAGTACTTC

clone size: .
D gene: TRBD2
V gene: TRBV27
J gene: TRBJ2-1
CDR3 protein: CASSLDFRGGAYNEQFF
CDR3 DNA: TGTGCCAGCAGTTTAGACTTCCGCGGGGGTGCCTACAATGAGCAGTTCTTC

clone size: once
D gene: .
V gene: TRBV7-9
J gene: TRBJ2-2
CDR3 protein: CASSHPVQGTGELFF
CDR3 DNA: TGTGCCAGCAGCCATCCGGTTCAAGGCACCGGGGAGCTGTTTTTT

clone size: .
D gene: .
V gene: TRBV7-9
J gene: TRBJ1-2
CDR3 protein: CASSLKGDYGYTF
CDR3 DNA: TGTGCCAGCAGCTTGAAAGGAGACTATGGCTACACCTTC

clone size: .
D gene: .
V gene: TRBV4-2
J gene: TRBJ1-2
CDR3 protein: CASSQDRSLRGNYGYTF
CDR3 DNA: TGTGCCAGCAGCCAAGATCGGTCACTTAGGGGAAACTATGGCTACACCTTC

clone size: .
D gene: .
V gene: TRBV2
J gene: TRBJ2-3
CDR3 protein: CASMAGSSTDTQYF
CDR3 DNA: TGTGCCAGCATGGCGGGGTCAAGCACAGATACGCAGTATTTT

clone size: .
D gene: TRBD2
V gene: TRBV11-2
J gene: TRBJ2-3
CDR3 protein: CASSNLAGDIRDTQYF
CDR3 DNA: TGTGCCAGCAGCAACTTAGCGGGAGACATTAGAGATACGCAGTATTTT

clone size: .
D gene: .
V gene: TRBV7-2
J gene: TRBJ1-3
CDR3 protein: CASSPRQGSGNTIYF
CDR3 DNA: TGTGCCAGCAGCCCCCGGCAGGGATCTGGAAACACCATATATTTT

clone size: .
D gene: TRBD2
V gene: TRBV19
J gene: TRBJ2-2
CDR3 protein: CASSLGLATGELFF
CDR3 DNA: TGTGCCAGTAGTTTGGGACTAGCGACCGGGGAGCTGTTTTTT

clone size: .
D gene: .
V gene: TRBV6-6
J gene: TRBJ1-1
CDR3 protein: CASSGTEAFF
CDR3 DNA: TGTGCCAGCAGCGGCACTGAAGCTTTCTTT

clone size: .
D gene: TRBD1
V gene: TRBV6-1
J gene: TRBJ1-2
CDR3 protein: CASSGTGTGVVGYTF
CDR3 DNA: TGTGCCAGCAGTGGGACCGGGACAGGGGTCGTCGGCTACACCTTC

clone size: .
D gene: TRBD2
V gene: TRBV18
J gene: TRBJ2-3
CDR3 protein: CASSPGLAETDTQYF
CDR3 DNA: TGTGCCAGCTCACCGGGACTAGCGGAGACAGATACGCAGTATTTT

clone size: .
D gene: .
V gene: TRBV25-1
J gene: TRBJ2-4
CDR3 protein: CASSDRGGKNIQYF
CDR3 DNA: TGTGCCAGCAGTGACAGGGGGGGCAAAAACATTCAGTACTTC

clone size: .
D gene: .
V gene: TRBV2
J gene: TRBJ1-2
CDR3 protein: CASSERGGNYGYTF
CDR3 DNA: TGTGCCAGCAGTGAGCGGGGGGGCAACTATGGCTACACCTTC

clone size: .
D gene: .
V gene: TRBV29-1
J gene: TRBJ1-1
CDR3 protein: CSVDGTVNTEAFF
CDR3 DNA: TGCAGCGTTGATGGAACAGTTAACACTGAAGCTTTCTTT

clone size: few
D gene: .
V gene: TRBV6-1
J gene: TRBJ1-6
CDR3 protein: CASRKSSYNSPLHF
CDR3 DNA: TGTGCCAGCAGGAAGAGCTCCTATAATTCACCCCTCCACTTT

clone size: .
D gene: .
V gene: TRBV19
J gene: TRBJ1-5
CDR3 protein: CASSMRYQPQHF
CDR3 DNA: TGTGCCAGTAGTATGAGATATCAGCCCCAGCATTTT

clone size: .
D gene: .
V gene: TRBV2
J gene: TRBJ2-7
CDR3 protein: CASVGSYAYEQYF
CDR3 DNA: TGTGCCAGCGTGGGGTCCTACGCCTACGAGCAGTACTTC

clone size: .
D gene: .
V gene: TRBV4-2
J gene: TRBJ1-5
CDR3 protein: CASSQELAENQPQHF
CDR3 DNA: TGTGCCAGCAGCCAAGAACTGGCGGAGAATCAGCCCCAGCATTTT

clone size: .
D gene: TRBD2
V gene: TRBV9
J gene: TRBJ2-1
CDR3 protein: CASSPLAGGVNEQFF
CDR3 DNA: TGTGCCAGCAGCCCATTAGCGGGAGGTGTGAATGAGCAGTTCTTC

clone size: .
D gene: .
V gene: TRBV5-1
J gene: TRBJ1-2
CDR3 protein: CASSLGGGYGYTF
CDR3 DNA: TGCGCCAGCAGCTTGGGCGGGGGCTATGGCTACACCTTC

clone size: .
D gene: .
V gene: TRBV18
J gene: TRBJ1-3
CDR3 protein: CASSRVTGSGNTIYF
CDR3 DNA: TGTGCCAGCTCACGGGTGACAGGATCGGGAAACACCATATATTTT

clone size: .
D gene: TRBD1
V gene: TRBV5-1
J gene: TRBJ2-5
CDR3 protein: CASRPGTGGSHGETQYF
CDR3 DNA: TGCGCCAGCCGTCCCGGGACAGGGGGATCGCATGGAGAGACCCAGTACTTC

clone size: .
D gene: TRBD2
V gene: TRBV10-3
J gene: TRBJ2-7
CDR3 protein: CAISESGLNRDEQYF
CDR3 DNA: TGTGCCATCAGTGAGTCGGGACTAAATCGTGACGAGCAGTACTTC

clone size: .
D gene: TRBD1
V gene: TRBV2
J gene: TRBJ1-1
CDR3 protein: CASRGQALGTEAFF
CDR3 DNA: TGTGCCAGCAGGGGACAGGCCTTGGGCACTGAAGCTTTCTTT

clone size: .
D gene: .
V gene: TRBV2
J gene: TRBJ2-3
CDR3 protein: CASSAEGRTDTQYF
CDR3 DNA: TGTGCCAGCAGTGCCGAGGGTCGCACAGATACGCAGTATTTT

clone size: .
D gene: .
V gene: TRBV7-3
J gene: TRBJ1-6
CDR3 protein: CASSFAQAGSPLHF
CDR3 DNA: TGTGCCAGCAGCTTCGCACAGGCCGGTTCACCCCTCCACTTT

clone size: .
D gene: .
V gene: TRBV9
J gene: TRBJ2-5
CDR3 protein: CASSDLGAGETQYF
CDR3 DNA: TGTGCCAGCAGCGACCTGGGGGCGGGAGAGACCCAGTACTTC

clone size: .
D gene: .
V gene: TRBV6-5
J gene: TRBJ2-3
CDR3 protein: CASSWGDTYTQYF
CDR3 DNA: TGTGCCAGCAGTTGGGGTGACACTTATACGCAGTATTTT

clone size: .
D gene: .
V gene: TRBV19
J gene: TRBJ2-7
CDR3 protein: CASSTADIHEQYF
CDR3 DNA: TGTGCCAGTAGTACCGCCGACATCCACGAGCAGTACTTC

clone size: .
D gene: TRBD2
V gene: TRBV5-4
J gene: TRBJ2-2
CDR3 protein: CASSASGRAGTGELFF
CDR3 DNA: TGTGCCAGCAGCGCTAGCGGGAGGGCCGGTACCGGGGAGCTGTTTTTT

clone size: .
D gene: TRBD1
V gene: TRBV7-3
J gene: TRBJ1-1
CDR3 protein: CASSLRQGPNTEAFF
CDR3 DNA: TGTGCCAGCAGCCTTCGACAGGGACCAAACACTGAAGCTTTCTTT

clone size: .
D gene: .
V gene: TRBV29-1
J gene: TRBJ2-3
CDR3 protein: CSVARGTTDTQYF
CDR3 DNA: TGCAGCGTCGCACGGGGGACCACAGATACGCAGTATTTT

clone size: few
D gene: .
V gene: TRBV5-5
J gene: TRBJ1-2
CDR3 protein: CASSHLAGPYGYTF
CDR3 DNA: TGTGCCAGCAGCCACCTGGCAGGGCCCTATGGCTACACCTTC

clone size: .
D gene: .
V gene: TRBV7-6
J gene: TRBJ1-2
CDR3 protein: CASSLDTGYGYTF
CDR3 DNA: TGTGCCAGCAGCTTAGACACAGGGTATGGCTACACCTTC

clone size: .
D gene: TRBD1
V gene: TRBV19
J gene: TRBJ1-2
CDR3 protein: CASSTLNPGQGVRGYTF
CDR3 DNA: TGTGCCAGTAGTACTTTAAACCCGGGACAGGGAGTTCGTGGCTACACCTTC

clone size: .
D gene: .
V gene: TRBV5-1
J gene: TRBJ2-2
CDR3 protein: CASSLSARNTGELFF
CDR3 DNA: TGCGCCAGCAGCTTGTCGGCTAGGAACACCGGGGAGCTGTTTTTT

clone size: .
D gene: .
V gene: TRBV10-3
J gene: TRBJ1-2
CDR3 protein: CAISESGDGYTF
CDR3 DNA: TGTGCCATCAGTGAGTCAGGGGACGGCTACACCTTC

clone size: .
D gene: TRBD2
V gene: TRBV25-1
J gene: TRBJ2-1
CDR3 protein: CASSEKSQRESGEQFF
CDR3 DNA: TGTGCCAGCAGTGAAAAATCCCAGCGGGAGAGTGGTGAGCAGTTCTTC

clone size: .
D gene: .
V gene: TRBV4-1
J gene: TRBJ1-6
CDR3 protein: CASSQDPTGSNSPLHF
CDR3 DNA: TGCGCCAGCAGCCAAGACCCCACAGGCTCCAATTCACCCCTCCACTTT

clone size: .
D gene: TRBD1
V gene: TRBV10-3
J gene: TRBJ2-7
CDR3 protein: CAINKGANVYEQYF
CDR3 DNA: TGTGCCATCAACAAGGGGGCGAATGTCTACGAGCAGTACTTC

clone size: few
D gene: .
V gene: TRBV18
J gene: TRBJ1-1
CDR3 protein: CASSPEAGNTEAFF
CDR3 DNA: TGTGCCAGCTCACCCGAGGCGGGGAACACTGAAGCTTTCTTT